A single sample gave rise to the 16 T cell receptor beta chains below, sequenced in a study of T cell repertoires in ileal Crohn's disease. Here immunoSEQ multiplex PCR was the method, and the copy in TCRdb shows in-frame clones only, minus some. The repertoire consists of about 3,400 clones, with 75% to 90% occurring once and the leading ten covering about an eighth. Time point indicated: proximal margin of the surgical specimen (macroscopically non-inflamed). The sequenced sample consisted of ileal tissue. These receptors all stem from an adult with Crohn's disease.

CDR3 coding DNA: TGCGCCAGCACCGGACTAGCGGGAGGCGGGGAGCTGTTTTTT. This sequence encodes CASTGLAGGGELFF. The chain combines TRBV5-1 with TRBJ2-2; 14 bases are a match to TRBD2. Germline CDR1 is SGHRS and CDR2 is YFSETQ. J gave up 7 bases and V 6 bases, and 2 bases lay outside the gene matches. The CDR3 is 14 amino acids.

This chain uses TRBV18 with TRBJ1-1; D is uncertain. V lost 2 bases and J lost 3, with 10 bases in between. The V gene's germline CDR1 is KGHSH and CDR2 LQKENI. The CDR3 is made up of 14 amino acids. DNA for the CDR3: TGTGCCAGCTCACCAGGGAGCGGAGACACTGAAGCTTTCTTT. Translation: CASSPGSGDTEAFF. Full variable domain (remainder filled in from reference TRBV18 and TRBJ1-1): NAGVMQNPRHLVRRRGQEARLRCSPMKGHSHVYWYRQLPEEGLKFMVYLQKENIIDESGMPKERFSAEFPKEGPSILRIQQVVRGDSAAYFCASSPGSGDTEAFFGQGTRLTVV.

The chain employs TRBV11-3 and TRBJ2-3; 8 positions match TRBD2. Germline assignment: CDR1 SGHNT and CDR2 YENEEA. V gave up 11 bases and J gave up 0 bases; unmatched junction bases: 13. The CDR3 totals 16 residues. The CDR3 sequence is CACRVGGAYSTDTQYF. The CDR3 bases are TGTGCCTGCCGTGTCGGGGGGGCGTATAGCACAGATACGCAGTATTTT.

V and J are TRBV13 and TRBJ2-1; D is unclear. Trimming stripped 5 bases from V and 2 bases from J, with 10 bases between. The CDR3 is 14 residues long. CDR1 is PRHDT, CDR2 FYEKMQ, per germline (reference sequence). The CDR3 loop is CASSLGVTYNEQFF. The CDR3 nucleotides read TGTGCCAGCAGCCTGGGCGTAACCTACAATGAGCAGTTCTTC. Supplemented by reference TRBV13 and TRBJ2-1, the full variable domain reads AAGVIQSPRHLIKEKRETATLKCYPIPRHDTVYWYQQGPGQDPQFLISFYEKMQSDKGSIPDRFSAQQFSDYHSELNMSSLELGDSALYFCASSLGVTYNEQFFGPGTRLTVL.

This chain connects TRBV4-2 to TRBJ1-2; TRBD1 matches at 10 bases. Germline V gene lookup returns CDR1 LGHNA and CDR2 YNFKEQ. CDR3 size: 15 residues. V trimming: 3 bases; J trimming: 7 bases; junction bases outside the gene matches: 8. CDR3 loop: CASSHRDRGLRGYTF. Here the CDR3 DNA reads TGTGCCAGCAGCCATAGGGACAGGGGACTCCGTGGCTACACCTTC.

The chain carries TRBV4-3 and TRBJ2-1; perhaps TRBD2 as D (5 bases). Deletions cut 1 base from V and 4 bases from J, with 14 bases between. This CDR3 is 16 amino acids long. The V gene's germline CDR1 is LGHNA and CDR2 YSLEER. The CDR3 sequence is CASSQAPNSVYNEQFF. The CDR3 bases are TGCGCCAGCAGCCAAGCCCCCAATAGCGTATACAATGAGCAGTTCTTC.

The J gene is TRBJ1-2, the V gene TRBV28; D remains unclear. Germline V CDR1 and CDR2: MDHEN, SYDVKM. The CDR3 is made up of 14 amino acids. Between the trimmed V and J ends, which lost 2 bases and 3 bases, there was a span of 10 bases. The CDR3: CASSLVPPDYGYTF. In DNA form, the CDR3 reads TGTGCCAGCAGTTTAGTCCCTCCGGACTATGGCTACACCTTC.

DNA of the CDR3: TGTGCCAGCAGCCAACAGGGAGCCGCCACTGAAGCTTTCTTT. Translated: CASSQQGAATEAFF. The J gene is TRBJ1-1, the V gene TRBV11-2, with D possibly matching TRBD1 (6 bases). CDR3 length equals 14 residues. Trimming pared 5 bases from V and 4 bases from J, leaving 14 bases between. Germline CDR1 and CDR2: SGHAT and FQNNGV.

Concerning this clone itself: The junction departs from germline at one end; a sequencing error may be responsible. The genes are TRBV14 and TRBJ1-1; maybe TRBD1 (5 bases). The CDR3 extends over 13 amino acids. Germline V gives CDR1 SGHDN, CDR2 FVKESK. CDR3 DNA: TGTGCCAGCAGCGAAGACAGGAACACTGAAGCTTTCTTT. It encodes CASSEDRNTEAFF.

This clone was detected only a few times. This rearrangement joins TRBV6-1 to TRBJ2-1, with 11 bases matching TRBD2. Per germline, CDR1 MNHNS and CDR2 SASEGT. Germline trimming cut 10 bases from V and 9 bases from J; bases unmatched to any gene: 14. The CDR3 covers 15 residues. CDR3 amino acids: CATSPLAGGWGEQFF. The CDR3 region has the DNA TGTGCCACGTCACCCCTAGCGGGAGGTTGGGGTGAGCAGTTCTTC.

This clone came up once. The V call is TRBV30, the J call TRBJ2-3, with no clear D. The CDR3 loop spans 12 amino acids. V shed 2 bases and J shed 0 bases, with 3 bases lying between them. Germline V CDR1 and CDR2: GTSNPN, SVGIG (reference sequence). CDR3: CAWSPSTDTQYF. Here the CDR3 DNA reads TGTGCCTGGAGTCCTAGCACAGATACGCAGTATTTT.

This chain connects TRBV18 to TRBJ2-4; the D gene is possibly TRBD2 (5 bases). Germline lookup yields CDR1 KGHSH and CDR2 LQKENI. V was clipped by 4 bases and J by 1 base, with 11 bases between them. The CDR3 is 15 amino acids. In DNA form, the CDR3 reads TGTGCCAGCTCACGGGAGTCGGTCGCCAAAAACATTCAGTACTTC. Protein sequence: CASSRESVAKNIQYF.

This chain connects TRBV9 to TRBJ1-5; D remains unclear. Looked up from germline, CDR1 is SGDLS and CDR2 is YYNGEE. The V gene lost 3 bases and the J gene lost 0 bases, with 4 bases spanning the gap. This CDR3 region has 13 residues. This chain's CDR3 is CASSGPSNQPQHF. The CDR3 coding sequence is TGTGCCAGCAGCGGGCCTAGCAATCAGCCCCAGCATTTT.

CDR3 region: CASSSGAGTSVETQYF. In nucleotides, the CDR3 is TGCGCCAGCAGCTCGGGGGCCGGGACTAGCGTGGAGACCCAGTACTTC. The V call is TRBV5-1, the J call TRBJ2-5; 10 nucleotides agree with TRBD2. The germline V gene encodes CDR1 SGHRS and CDR2 YFSETQ. J gave up 5 bases and V 3 bases, and 10 bases lay outside the gene matches. The CDR3 length is 16 residues.

The V and J genes are TRBV7-9 and TRBJ1-4; D is ambiguous. The V gene lost 4 bases and the J gene lost 0 bases, with 9 bases spanning the gap. Germline loops: CDR1 SEHNR, CDR2 FQNEAQ (reference sequence). The CDR3 runs to 15 residues. The chain's CDR3 is CASSSSASTNEKLFF. The CDR3 DNA follows: TGTGCCAGCAGCTCATCGGCGTCAACTAATGAAAAACTGTTTTTT.

The V gene is TRBV7-9, the J gene TRBJ2-1, with D possibly matching TRBD2 (6 bases). Trimming removed 1 base at V and 7 bases at J, with 11 bases between. CDR1 and CDR2 from the germline V gene are SEHNR and FQNEAQ (reference sequence). This CDR3 is built from 14 residues. In DNA, the CDR3 is TGTGCCAGCAGCTTAGGGGGGGATAGGAATGAGCAGTTCTTC. Amino acid sequence: CASSLGGDRNEQFF. The whole variable domain, remainder taken from reference TRBV7-9 and TRBJ2-1, is DTGVSQNPRHKITKRGQNVTFRCDPISEHNRLYWYRQTLGQGPEFLTYFQNEAQLEKSRLLSDRFSAERPKGSFSTLEIQRTEQGDSAMYLCASSLGGDRNEQFFGPGTRLTVL.